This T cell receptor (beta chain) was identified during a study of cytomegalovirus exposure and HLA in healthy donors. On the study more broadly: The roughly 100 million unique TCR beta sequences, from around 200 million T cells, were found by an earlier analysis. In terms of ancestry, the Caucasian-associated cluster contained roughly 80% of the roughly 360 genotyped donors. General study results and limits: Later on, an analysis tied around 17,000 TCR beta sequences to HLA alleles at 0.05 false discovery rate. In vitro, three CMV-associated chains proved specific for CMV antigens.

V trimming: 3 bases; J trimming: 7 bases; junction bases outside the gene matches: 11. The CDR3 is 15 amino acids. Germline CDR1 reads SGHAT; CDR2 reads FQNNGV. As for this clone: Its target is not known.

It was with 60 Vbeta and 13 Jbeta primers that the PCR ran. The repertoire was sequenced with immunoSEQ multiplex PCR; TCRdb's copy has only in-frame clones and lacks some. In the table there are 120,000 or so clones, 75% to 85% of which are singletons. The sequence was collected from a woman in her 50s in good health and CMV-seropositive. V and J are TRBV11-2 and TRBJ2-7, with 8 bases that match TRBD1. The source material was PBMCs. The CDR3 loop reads CASSFGQGKLGEQYF. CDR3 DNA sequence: TGTGCCAGCAGCTTCGGACAGGGAAAGCTTGGGGAGCAGTACTTC.